Listed here is a single T cell receptor (beta chain). Antigen unknown. The data are from a study of graft-versus-host responses after intestinal transplantation. Study context: Isolated intestinal, liver-intestinal, or multivisceral transplants had been given to the recipients. Study-wide findings and caveats: Peak GvH clone levels in circulation were associated with early post-transplant HvG declines. Some GvH clones were seen earlier in gut or blood, suggesting intestinal origin.

Measured with immunoSEQ multiplex PCR; TCRdb has only the in-frame clones, and not every one. The table records some 83,000 clones, 90% to 95% of them present only once. This CDR3 spans 16 amino acids. The germline CDR1 and CDR2 sequences are ENHRY and SYGVKD. J lost 7 bases, V lost 6 bases, and 13 bases had no gene match. Sequencing used unstimulated CD4+ T cells sorted from spleen or lymph node cells, obtained before intestinal transplant. This TCR was sampled from a human donor who received an intestinal transplant. V usage is TRBV10-3 and J usage is TRBJ2-1; 9 bases agree with TRBD1. The CDR3 loop is CAIRSPTGGQGNEQFF. In DNA form, the CDR3 reads TGTGCCATCAGGAGCCCAACAGGGGGCCAGGGGAATGAGCAGTTCTTC.